The 8 T cell receptor beta chains listed next were all sequenced from one sample in a study of shared T cell receptors in the human thymus. TCRdb's table, derived via immunoSEQ multiplex PCR, lists solely in-frame clones and lacks some. This sample has fewer than 700,000 clones, with around 89% found just once. These same data were also listed under a study on human thymus T cells.

The sample taken for sequencing was thymocytes. Receptor source: a boy less than two years old with a congenital heart defect.

The chain is built from TRBV29-1 and TRBJ2-5, with D possibly being TRBD2 (6 bases). Looked up from germline, CDR1 is SQVTM and CDR2 is ANQGSEA. Deletions cut 7 bases from V and 3 bases from J, with 24 bases between. The CDR3 runs to 16 residues. The CDR3 reads CSAPRYGGASKETQYF. The CDR3, as DNA: TGCAGCGCCCCCCGATATGGCGGGGCCTCTAAAGAGACCCAGTACTTC.

This clone showed up just once. The chain joins TRBV4-3 to TRBJ2-7; possibly TRBD2 for D (7 bases). The germline gives CDR1 LGHNA, CDR2 YSLEER. CDR3 length: 17 amino acids. With 1 base removed from V and 3 bases from J, the gap between germline ends came to 19 bases. CDR3 bases: TGCGCCAGCAGCCAAGGGGGAGGGGGTAAGGATTTCTACGAGCAGTACTTC. This encodes CASSQGGGGKDFYEQYF.

This clone has only a few counts. This chain uses TRBV7-2 with TRBJ2-7; 12 bases line up with TRBD2. V gave up 5 bases and J gave up 3 bases; unmatched junction bases: 5. CDR1 and CDR2 from the germline V gene are SGHTA and FQGNSA. The CDR3 loop spans 15 amino acids. The CDR3 spells CASSTRLAGDYEQYF. CDR3 bases: TGTGCCAGCAGCACCCGACTAGCGGGAGACTACGAGCAGTACTTC.

The chain combines TRBV27 with TRBJ2-7; a possible D gene is TRBD1 (5 bases). The CDR3 contains 15 residues. V lost 3 bases, J lost 8 bases, and 20 bases lay in between. Germline V gives CDR1 MNHEY, CDR2 SMNVEV (reference sequence). This CDR3 reads CASSFLGLRGKKQYF. The CDR3 DNA follows: TGTGCCAGCAGTTTTTTGGGGCTGCGAGGTAAGAAGCAGTACTTC.

The chain carries TRBV7-6 and TRBJ1-5, with unresolved D. Trimming pared 5 bases from V and 6 bases from J, leaving 17 bases between. The CDR3 spans 15 residues. From germline, CDR1 is SGHVS and CDR2 FNYEAQ. The chain's CDR3 is CASSPLGWHSQPQHF. The DNA of the CDR3 is TGTGCCAGCAGCCCCCTGGGCTGGCATTCTCAGCCCCAGCATTTT.

The rearrangement joins TRBV9 to TRBJ2-1, with TRBD1 matching over 11 bases. The trim removed 0 bases at V and 3 bases at J, leaving 2 bases unmatched. CDR1 and CDR2 (germline): SGDLS, YYNGEE. CDR3 length equals 16 residues. Here the CDR3 reads CASSVADRGLYNEQFF. The CDR3 DNA sequence: TGTGCCAGCAGCGTAGCGGACAGGGGGCTCTACAATGAGCAGTTCTTC.

The chain employs TRBV27 and TRBJ2-1; TRBD2 matches 7 bases. Germline V CDR1 and CDR2: MNHEY, SMNVEV (reference sequence). The CDR3 is made up of 16 amino acids. The junction had 12 bases not matched to a gene; V was cut back by 6 bases and J by 4 bases. The CDR3 DNA is TGTGCCAGCAGAGGGGTTTCGGTAGCGGGTTACAATGAGCAGTTCTTC. This translates into CASRGVSVAGYNEQFF.

V usage is TRBV5-6 and J usage is TRBJ1-4; possible D gene TRBD1, 6 bases. This CDR3 spans 16 amino acids. V lost 0 bases, J lost 2 bases, and 11 bases lay in between. CDR1 and CDR2 from the germline V gene are SGHDT and YYEEEE. In DNA form, the CDR3 reads TGTGCCAGCAGCTTGGAAGGCACAGGGACTAATGAAAAACTGTTTTTT. Translation gives CASSLEGTGTNEKLFF.